Listed below are T cell receptor beta chains from one sample, sequenced in a study of T cells in Graves' hyperthyroidism and ophthalmopathy. TCRdb used MiXCR to reprocess the multiplex PCR reads, holding one entry per CDR3 protein. The table lists a few hundred thousand distinct CDR3 sequences, more than 45% of them singletons, with roughly 8.2% in the top ten. What was sequenced was peripheral blood or thyroid tissue (not recorded which). These receptors were taken from a young woman with Graves' hyperthyroidism. Both conserved end residues are trimmed from each CDR3.

j_gene: TRBJ1-2
v_gene: TRBV9
CDR3aa: ASSVGGRPYGYT

j_gene: TRBJ1-1
v_gene: TRBV7-2
CDR3aa: ASRAPTMNTEAF

j_gene: TRBJ1-4
v_gene: TRBV20-1
CDR3aa: SASDREGGEKLF

j_gene: TRBJ1-3
v_gene: TRBV6-6
CDR3aa: ASSSQEKGNTIY

j_gene: TRBJ1-2
v_gene: TRBV5-6
CDR3aa: ASSRTGGENGYT

j_gene: TRBJ2-3
v_gene: TRBV3-1
CDR3aa: ASSLPGTSVTGDTQY

j_gene: TRBJ2-7
v_gene: TRBV5-4
CDR3aa: ASSLEGRGGEQY

j_gene: TRBJ1-3
v_gene: TRBV7-2
CDR3aa: ASRATGFSGNTIY

j_gene: TRBJ2-1
v_gene: TRBV19
CDR3aa: ASSILAATDNEQF

j_gene: TRBJ2-1
v_gene: TRBV27
CDR3aa: ASSRLAEYNEQF

j_gene: TRBJ1-1
v_gene: TRBV20-1
CDR3aa: SASPRNTEAF

j_gene: TRBJ2-5
v_gene: TRBV4-1
CDR3aa: ASSHEGAVKGETQY

j_gene: TRBJ1-5
v_gene: TRBV29-1
CDR3aa: SASQGGYRQPQH

j_gene: TRBJ2-7
v_gene: TRBV7-2
CDR3aa: ASSPSGTGYSYEQY

j_gene: TRBJ2-2
v_gene: TRBV7-2
CDR3aa: ASSIPGTGELF

j_gene: TRBJ1-4
v_gene: TRBV18
CDR3aa: ASSPKQDNEKLF

j_gene: TRBJ2-3
v_gene: TRBV2
CDR3aa: ASSSGVDTQY

j_gene: TRBJ2-6
v_gene: TRBV2
CDR3aa: ASRVDSGANVLT

j_gene: TRBJ1-2
v_gene: TRBV20-1
CDR3aa: SAISDRWDYGYT